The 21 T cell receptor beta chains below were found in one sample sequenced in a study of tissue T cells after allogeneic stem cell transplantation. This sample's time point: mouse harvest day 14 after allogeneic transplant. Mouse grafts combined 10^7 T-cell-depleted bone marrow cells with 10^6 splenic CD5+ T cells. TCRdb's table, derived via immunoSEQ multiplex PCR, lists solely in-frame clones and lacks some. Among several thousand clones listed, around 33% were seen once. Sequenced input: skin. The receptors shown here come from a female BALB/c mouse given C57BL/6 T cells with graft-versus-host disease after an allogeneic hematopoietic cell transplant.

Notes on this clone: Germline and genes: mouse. CDR3 DNA (partial): TGTGCCAGCTCCCTGGACATTACAGAAGTCTTC. It codes for CASSLDITEVF. The full CDR3 protein is CASSLDITEVFF. The chain recombines TRBV12-2 with TRBJ1-1; tentative D call: TRBD1 (5 bases). The sequenced fragment ends 1 residue before the CDR3 boundary, so the rest is inferred from the germline J gene. Germline V gene data show CDR1 as SGHLS and CDR2 as HYDKME. V shed 4 bases and J shed 5 bases, with 10 bases lying between them. This CDR3 is 12 amino acids long. The full variable domain, with the rest looked up from reference TRBV12-2 and TRBJ1-1, is NSGVVQSPRYIIKGKGERSILKCIPISGHLSVAWYQQTQGQELKFFIQHYDKMERDKGNLPSRFSVQQFDDYHSEMNMSALELEDSAVYFCASSLDITEVFFGKGTRLTVV.

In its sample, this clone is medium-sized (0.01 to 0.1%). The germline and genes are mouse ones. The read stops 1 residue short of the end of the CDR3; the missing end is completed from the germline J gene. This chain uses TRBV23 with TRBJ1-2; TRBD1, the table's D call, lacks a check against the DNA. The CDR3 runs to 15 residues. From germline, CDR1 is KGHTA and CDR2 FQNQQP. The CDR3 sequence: CSSSQNRGANSDYTF. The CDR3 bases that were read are TGCTCCAGCAGTCAAAACAGGGGTGCAAACTCCGACTACACC.

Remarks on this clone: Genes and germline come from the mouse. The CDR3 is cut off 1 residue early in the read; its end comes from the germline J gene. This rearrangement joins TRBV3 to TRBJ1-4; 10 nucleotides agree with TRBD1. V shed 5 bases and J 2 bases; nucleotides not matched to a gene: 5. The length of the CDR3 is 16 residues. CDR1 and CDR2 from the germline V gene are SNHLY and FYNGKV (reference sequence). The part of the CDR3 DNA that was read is TGTGCCAGCAGCACGGGACAGGGGAGGTCCAACGAAAGATTATTT. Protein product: CASSTGQGRSNERLF. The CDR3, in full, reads CASSTGQGRSNERLFF.

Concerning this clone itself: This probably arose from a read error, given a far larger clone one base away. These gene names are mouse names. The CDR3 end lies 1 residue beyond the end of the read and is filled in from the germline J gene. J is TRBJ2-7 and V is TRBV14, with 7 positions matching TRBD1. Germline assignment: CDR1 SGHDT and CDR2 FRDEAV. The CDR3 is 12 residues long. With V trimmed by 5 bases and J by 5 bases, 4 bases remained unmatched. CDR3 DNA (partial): TGTGCCAGCAGCTTAGACAGGGATGAACAGTAC. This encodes CASSLDRDEQY. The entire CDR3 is CASSLDRDEQYF.

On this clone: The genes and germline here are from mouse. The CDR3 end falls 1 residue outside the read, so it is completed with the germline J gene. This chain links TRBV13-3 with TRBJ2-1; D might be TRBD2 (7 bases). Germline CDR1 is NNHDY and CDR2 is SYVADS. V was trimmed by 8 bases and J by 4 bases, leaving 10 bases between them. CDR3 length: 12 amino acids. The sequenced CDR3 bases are TGTGCCAGGGGGGGCGCTTATGCTGAGCAGTTC. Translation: CARGGAYAEQF. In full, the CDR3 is CARGGAYAEQFF.

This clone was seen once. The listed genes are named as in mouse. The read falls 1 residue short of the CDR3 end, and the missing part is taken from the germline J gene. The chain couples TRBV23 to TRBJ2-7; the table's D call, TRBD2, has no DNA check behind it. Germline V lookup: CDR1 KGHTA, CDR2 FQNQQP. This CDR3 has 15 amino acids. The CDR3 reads CSSSQSDWGGNEQYF. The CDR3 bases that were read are TGCTCCAGCAGTCAATCGGACTGGGGGGGGAATGAACAGTAC. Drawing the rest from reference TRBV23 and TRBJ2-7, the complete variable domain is DAAVTQKPRYLIKMKGQEAEMKCIPEKGHTAVFWYQQKQSKELKFLIYFQNQQPLDQIDMVKERFSAVCPSSSLCSLGIRTCEAEDSALYLCSSSQSDWGGNEQYFGPGTRLTVL.

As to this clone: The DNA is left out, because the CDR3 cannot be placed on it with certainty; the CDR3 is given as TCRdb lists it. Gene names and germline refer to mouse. CDR3 sequence reads: CSSSQSVGSGNTLYF. The chain combines TRBV23 with TRBJ1-3. The CDR3 has 15 amino acids, counting both end residues. Germline V gene data show CDR1 as KGHTA and CDR2 as FQNQQP.

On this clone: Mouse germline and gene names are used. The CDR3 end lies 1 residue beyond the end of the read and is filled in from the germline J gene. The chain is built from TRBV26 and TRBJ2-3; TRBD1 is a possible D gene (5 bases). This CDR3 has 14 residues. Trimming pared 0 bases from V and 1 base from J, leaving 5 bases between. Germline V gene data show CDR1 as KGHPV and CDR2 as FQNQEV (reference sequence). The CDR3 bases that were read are TGTGCCAGCAGTCTGTCGACAGGTGCAGAAACGCTGTAT. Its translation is CASSLSTGAETLY. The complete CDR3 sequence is CASSLSTGAETLYF.

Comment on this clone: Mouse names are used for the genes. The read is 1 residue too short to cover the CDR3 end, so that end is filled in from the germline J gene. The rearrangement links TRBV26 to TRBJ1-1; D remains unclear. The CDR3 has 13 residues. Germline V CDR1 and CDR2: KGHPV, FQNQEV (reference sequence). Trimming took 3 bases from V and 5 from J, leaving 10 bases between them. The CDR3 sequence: CASSLRTGTEVFF. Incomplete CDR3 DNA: TGTGCCAGCAGTCTCAGGACGGGGACAGAAGTCTTC. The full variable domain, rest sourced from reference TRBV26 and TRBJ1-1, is NSKVIQTPRYLVKGQGQKAKMRCIPEKGHPVVFWYQQNKNNEFKFLINFQNQEVLQQIDMTEKRFSAECPSNSPCSLEIQSSEAGDSALYLCASSLRTGTEVFFGKGTRLTVV.

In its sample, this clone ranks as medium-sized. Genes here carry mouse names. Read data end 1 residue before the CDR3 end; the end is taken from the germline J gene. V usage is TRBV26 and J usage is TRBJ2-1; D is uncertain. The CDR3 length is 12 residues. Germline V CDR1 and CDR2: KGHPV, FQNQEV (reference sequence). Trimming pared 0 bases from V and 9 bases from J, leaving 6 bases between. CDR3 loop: CASSLSGVEQFF. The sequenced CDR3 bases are TGTGCCAGCAGTCTGTCCGGCGTTGAGCAGTTC.

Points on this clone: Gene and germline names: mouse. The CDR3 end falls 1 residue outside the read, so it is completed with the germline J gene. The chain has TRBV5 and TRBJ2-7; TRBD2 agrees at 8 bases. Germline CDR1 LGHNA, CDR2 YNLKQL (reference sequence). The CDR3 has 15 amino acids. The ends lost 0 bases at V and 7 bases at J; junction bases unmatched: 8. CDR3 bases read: TGTGCCAGCAGCCAAGACCGGGGGGGCGCGGGAGAACAGTAC. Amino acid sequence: CASSQDRGGAGEQY. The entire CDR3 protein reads CASSQDRGGAGEQYF.

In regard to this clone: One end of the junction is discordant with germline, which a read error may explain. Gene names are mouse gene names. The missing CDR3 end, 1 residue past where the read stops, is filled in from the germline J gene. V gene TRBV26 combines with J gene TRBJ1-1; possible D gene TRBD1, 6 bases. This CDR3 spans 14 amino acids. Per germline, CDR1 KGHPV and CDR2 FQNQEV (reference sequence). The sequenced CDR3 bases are TGCCCCAGCAGTCGCGGGACAAGAAACACAGAAGTCTTC. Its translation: CPSSRGTRNTEVF. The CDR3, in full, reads CPSSRGTRNTEVFF.

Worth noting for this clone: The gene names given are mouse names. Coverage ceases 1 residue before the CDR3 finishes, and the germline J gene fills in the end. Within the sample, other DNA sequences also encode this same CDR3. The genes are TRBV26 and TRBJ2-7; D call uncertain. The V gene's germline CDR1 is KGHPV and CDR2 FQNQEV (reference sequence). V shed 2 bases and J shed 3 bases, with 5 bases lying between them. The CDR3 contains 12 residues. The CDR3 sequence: CASSLDRYEQYF. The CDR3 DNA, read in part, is TGTGCCAGCAGTCTGGACCGCTATGAACAGTAC.

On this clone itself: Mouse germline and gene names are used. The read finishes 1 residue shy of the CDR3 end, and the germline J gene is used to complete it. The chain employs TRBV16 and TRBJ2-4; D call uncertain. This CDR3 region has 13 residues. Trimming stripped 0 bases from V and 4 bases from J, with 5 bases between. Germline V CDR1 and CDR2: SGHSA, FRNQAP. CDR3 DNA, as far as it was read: TGTGCAAGCAGCTTAGATCCGAAAAACACCTTGTAC. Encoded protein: CASSLDPKNTLY. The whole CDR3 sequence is CASSLDPKNTLYF.

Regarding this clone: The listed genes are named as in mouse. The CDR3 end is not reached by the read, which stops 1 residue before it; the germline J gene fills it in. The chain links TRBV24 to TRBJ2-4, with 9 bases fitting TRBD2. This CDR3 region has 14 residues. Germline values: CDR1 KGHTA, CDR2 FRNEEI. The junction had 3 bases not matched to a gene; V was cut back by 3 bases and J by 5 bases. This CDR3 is CASSLPTGGNTLYF. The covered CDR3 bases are TGTGCCAGCAGTCTCCCGACTGGGGGAAACACCTTGTAC.

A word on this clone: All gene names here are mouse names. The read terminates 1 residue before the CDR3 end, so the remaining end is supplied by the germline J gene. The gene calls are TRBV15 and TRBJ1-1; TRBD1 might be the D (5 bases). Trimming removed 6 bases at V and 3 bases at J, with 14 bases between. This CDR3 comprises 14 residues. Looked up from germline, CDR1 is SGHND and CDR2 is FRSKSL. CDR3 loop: CASRTGGGDTEVFF. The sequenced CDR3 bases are TGTGCCAGCAGGACGGGGGGAGGGGACACAGAAGTCTTC.

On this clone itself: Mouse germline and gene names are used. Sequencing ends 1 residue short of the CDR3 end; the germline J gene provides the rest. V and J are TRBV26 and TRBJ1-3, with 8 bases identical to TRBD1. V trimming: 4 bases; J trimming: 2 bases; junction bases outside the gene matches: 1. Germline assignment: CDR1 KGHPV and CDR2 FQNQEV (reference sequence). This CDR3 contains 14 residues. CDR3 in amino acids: CASSRTGTGNTLYF. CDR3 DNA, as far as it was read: TGTGCCAGCAGTCGGACAGGGACTGGAAATACGCTCTAT.

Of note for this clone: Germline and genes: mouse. The CDR3 loop reads CASSLLDANSDYTF. CDR3 DNA, as far as it was read: TGTGCCAGCAGTCTGCTGGATGCAAACTCCGACTACACC. The chain couples TRBV26 to TRBJ1-2; unclear D gene. The read terminates 1 residue ahead of where the CDR3 ends, so the germline J gene completes it. V gave up 2 bases and J gave up 0 bases, with 7 bases separating them. This CDR3 has 14 amino acids. Germline values: CDR1 KGHPV, CDR2 FQNQEV (reference sequence).

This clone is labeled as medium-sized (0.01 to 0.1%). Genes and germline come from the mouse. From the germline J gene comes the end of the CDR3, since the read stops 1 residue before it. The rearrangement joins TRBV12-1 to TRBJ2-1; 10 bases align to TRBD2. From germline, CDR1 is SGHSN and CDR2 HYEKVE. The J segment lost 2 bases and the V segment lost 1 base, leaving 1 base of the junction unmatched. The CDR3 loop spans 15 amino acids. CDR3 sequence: CASSLTGGDYAEQFF. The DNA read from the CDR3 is TGTGCCAGCTCTCTAACTGGGGGGGACTATGCTGAGCAGTTC.

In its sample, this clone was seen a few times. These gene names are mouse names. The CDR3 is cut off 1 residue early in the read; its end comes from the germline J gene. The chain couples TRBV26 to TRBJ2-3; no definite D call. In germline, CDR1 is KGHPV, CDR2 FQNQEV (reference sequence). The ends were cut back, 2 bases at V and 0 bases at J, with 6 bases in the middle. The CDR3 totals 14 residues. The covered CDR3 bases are TGTGCCAGCAGTCTGACAGTTAGTGCAGAAACGCTGTAT. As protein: CASSLTVSAETLY. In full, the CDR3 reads CASSLTVSAETLYF.

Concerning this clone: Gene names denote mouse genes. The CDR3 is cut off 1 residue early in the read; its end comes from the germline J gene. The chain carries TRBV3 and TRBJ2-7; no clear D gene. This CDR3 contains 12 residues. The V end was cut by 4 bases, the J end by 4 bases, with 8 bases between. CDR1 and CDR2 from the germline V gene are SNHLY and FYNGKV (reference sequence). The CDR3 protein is CASSSLWYEQYF. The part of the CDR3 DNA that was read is TGTGCCAGCAGCTCGCTGTGGTATGAACAGTAC.